The 24 T cell receptor beta chains in this list originate from one sample, sequenced in a study of CD8+CD57+ T cells in acquired aplastic anemia. Profiling of TCR beta VDJ combinations and CDR3 sequences used genomic DNA as template. TCRdb itself ran the reads through MiXCR, one entry per CDR3 protein. Of some 410,000 distinct CDR3 sequences listed, 55% to 75% are singletons. Sequences were obtained from sorted CD4+, CD8+, or CD8+CD57+ T cells (not recorded which) from PBMCs. These receptor sequences come from a human donor in good health, serving as a control.

The CDR3 coding sequence is TGCGCCAGCAGTGAGTGGGGGACAGGGCCTGGGGAGACCCAGTACTTC. Its translation: CASSEWGTGPGETQYF. This chain links TRBV10-1 with TRBJ2-5, with 9 positions matching TRBD1. After removal of 1 base from V and 5 bases from J, the junction contained 8 bases not matched to a gene. The germline V gene has CDR1 WNHNN and CDR2 SYGVQD (reference sequence). The CDR3 has 16 amino acids.

Comments on this clonotype: One end of the junction does not line up with germline, which may come from a read error. The chain uses TRBV4-2 and TRBJ2-2; weak D call: TRBD2 (5 bases). The germline CDR1 and CDR2 sequences are LGHNA and YNFKEQ. This CDR3 region has 14 residues. DNA for the CDR3: TGTGCTAGCAGCTTGGCAAGGGCAACCGGGGAGCTGCTTTTT. Its translation: CASSLARATGELLF.

In its sample, this clonotype was seen a few times. The V gene is TRBV10-3, the J gene TRBJ2-7, with TRBD1 as a possible D gene (7 bases). CDR1 ENHRY and CDR2 SYGVKD come from the germline V gene. Deletions cut 8 bases from V and 3 bases from J, with 11 bases between. This CDR3 spans 12 amino acids. CDR3 nucleotide sequence: TGTGCCATCGCTCAGGGGGGCTACGAGCAGTACTTC. Translation gives CAIAQGGYEQYF.

CDR3 sequence reads: CATSDTREGGTDTQYF. The CDR3, as DNA: TGTGCCACCAGTGATACTAGGGAGGGGGGCACAGATACGCAGTATTTT. The rearrangement uses TRBV24-1 and TRBJ2-3; maybe TRBD2 (7 bases). Germline assignment: CDR1 KGHDR and CDR2 SFDVKD. The CDR3 consists of 16 residues. The V and J ends lost 3 bases and 1 base respectively, with 13 bases between them.

The count of this clonotype is one. The chain couples TRBV2 to TRBJ1-4; perhaps TRBD1 as D (5 bases). CDR1 is SNHLY and CDR2 is FYNNEI in the germline V gene. Trimming cost V 6 bases and J 14 bases, with 22 bases left between them. This CDR3 spans 14 amino acids. The CDR3 loop reads CASRPRQKGANLFF. CDR3 nucleotide sequence: TGTGCCAGCAGGCCACGGCAGAAAGGGGCAAACCTGTTTTTT. Based on the CDR3 plus reference TRBV2 and TRBJ1-4, the full variable domain is EPEVTQTPSHQVTQMGQEVILRCVPISNHLYFYWYRQILGQKVEFLVSFYNNEISEKSEIFDDQFSVERPDGSNFTLKIRSTKLEDSAMYFCASRPRQKGANLFFGSGTQLSVL.

This clonotype has a count of ten or more. This chain links TRBV7-2 with TRBJ1-6, with D hard to call. Germline lookup yields CDR1 SGHTA and CDR2 FQGNSA. This CDR3 spans 16 amino acids. V was cut by 2 bases and J by 7 bases, with 15 bases left in between. The CDR3 region is CASSLRTAGRNSPLHF. In DNA, the CDR3 is TGTGCCAGCAGCTTACGAACGGCGGGTCGGAATTCACCCCTCCACTTT.

This clonotype was observed once. The chain is built from TRBV20-1 and TRBJ1-4; TRBD1 is a possible D gene (6 bases). The germline V gene has CDR1 DFQATT and CDR2 SNEGSKA (reference sequence). V lost 7 bases and J lost 12, with 21 bases in between. The CDR3 runs 13 residues. Here the CDR3 reads CSVQGNLSDELFF. The CDR3 DNA reads TGCAGTGTACAGGGCAACCTTTCCGACGAACTGTTTTTT.

The rearrangement joins TRBV9 to TRBJ1-1, with D possibly being TRBD1 (6 bases). CDR1 is SGDLS, CDR2 YYNGEE, per germline. The length of the CDR3 is 14 residues. Trimming removed 4 bases at V and 10 bases at J, with 20 bases between. CDR3 sequence reads: CASSLVLGAAGAFF. DNA of the CDR3: TGTGCCAGCAGCTTAGTGCTGGGGGCTGCTGGAGCTTTCTTT.

This clonotype was seen many times. The chain carries TRBV5-1 and TRBJ2-1, with 11 bases identical to TRBD2. Germline V gives CDR1 SGHRS, CDR2 YFSETQ. The CDR3 totals 14 residues. The V segment lost 3 bases and the J segment 6 bases; nucleotides outside the gene matches: 2. CDR3 coding DNA: TGCGCCAGCAGCTCCGGGACTAGCGGCAATGAGCAGTTCTTC. Protein product: CASSSGTSGNEQFF.

This clonotype appeared a few times. The chain employs TRBV12-3 or TRBV12-4 and TRBJ1-2; D unresolved. The germline V and J ends were trimmed by 4 bases and 2 bases, with 17 bases remaining between them. The CDR3 spans 16 residues. CDR3 protein: CASSSRRFGGNYGYTF. The CDR3 bases are TGTGCCAGCAGTTCTCGCAGGTTCGGCGGGAACTATGGCTACACCTTC.

This chain connects TRBV7-2 to TRBJ2-5, with 8 nucleotides matching TRBD2. J gave up 4 bases and V 0 bases, and 7 bases lay outside the gene matches. From germline, CDR1 is SGHTA and CDR2 FQGNSA. The CDR3 extends over 16 amino acids. CDR3 sequence: CASSLASAGGLETQYF. For the CDR3, the DNA is TGTGCCAGCAGCTTAGCGTCCGCGGGGGGCCTAGAGACCCAGTACTTC.

The CDR3 bases are TGCGCCAGCAGCTTGGAGTCAGACGAGGGCTACACCTTC. This sequence encodes CASSLESDEGYTF. V gene TRBV5-1 combines with J gene TRBJ1-2; no reliable D call. With 0 bases removed from V and 8 bases from J, the gap between germline ends came to 11 bases. The CDR3 loop spans 13 amino acids. CDR1 and CDR2 (germline): SGHRS, YFSETQ.

This chain links TRBV12-3 or TRBV12-4 with TRBJ1-2; weak D call: TRBD1 (5 bases). This CDR3 has 15 residues. Trimming pared 4 bases from V and 4 bases from J, leaving 16 bases between. The chain's CDR3 is CASSYTAGSSYGYTF. CDR3 coding DNA: TGTGCCAGCAGTTACACCGCAGGGTCTAGCTATGGCTACACCTTC.

For this clonotype: The germline gene is not matched at one end of the junction; a read error may be the cause. V is TRBV15 and J is TRBJ2-1; D call uncertain. The CDR3 runs 15 residues. CDR1 LNHNV and CDR2 YYDKDF come from the germline V gene (reference sequence). The CDR3 sequence: CATSETGSSYDEQFF. CDR3 in DNA: TGTGCCACCAGTGAGACGGGTTCGTCCTACGATGAGCAGTTCTTC.

Note on this clonotype: The junction differs from germline at one of its ends, possibly a read error. The chain's CDR3 is CASRGHNQEAQYF. The DNA of the CDR3 is TGTGCCAGCAGGGGGCATAACCAAGAGGCCCAGTACTTC. V gene TRBV2 combines with J gene TRBJ2-1; tentative D call: TRBD1 (5 bases). The J call may be incorrect, as the DNA end agrees better with TRBJ2-5. Germline V CDR1 and CDR2: SNHLY, FYNNEI. CDR3 length: 13 amino acids.

The chain links TRBV19 to TRBJ2-7; no reliable D call. Trimming took off 2 bases at V and 3 bases at J, with 8 bases between the two ends. Germline V gene data show CDR1 as LNHDA and CDR2 as SQIVND (reference sequence). There are 13 residues in the CDR3. Written as DNA, the CDR3 is TGTGCCAGTAGTATACGGCAGAACTACGAGCAGTACGTC. Protein: CASSIRQNYEQYV.

This chain links TRBV20-1 with TRBJ1-5; 9 bases fit TRBD1. The germline gives CDR1 DFQATT, CDR2 SNEGSKA (reference sequence). CDR3 length: 13 amino acids. J was trimmed by 13 bases and V by 3 bases; bases with no gene match: 10. The CDR3 sequence: CSASAGTGRMQHF. Here the CDR3 DNA reads TGCAGTGCTAGCGCCGGGACAGGGCGTATGCAGCATTTT.

The V and J genes are TRBV12-3 or TRBV12-4 and TRBJ1-6; D perhaps matches TRBD1 (5 bases). The CDR3 is 15 residues long. The V end lost 5 bases, the J end lost 7 bases, and 15 bases lay between the germline ends. The CDR3 loop is CASSGTGGENSPLHF. In DNA form, the CDR3 reads TGTGCCAGCAGTGGGACGGGGGGGGAAAATTCACCCCTCCACTTT.

This clonotype was seen many times. V and J are TRBV19 and TRBJ1-5; maybe TRBD1 (6 bases). The CDR3 spans 14 residues. Trimming shortened V by 6 bases and J by 3 bases, and 12 bases separated the two germline ends. Per germline, CDR1 LNHDA and CDR2 SQIVND (reference sequence). The CDR3 coding sequence is TGTGCCAGTAGCTTCGGGGGGCCCAATCAGCCCCAGCATTTT. The encoded protein is CASSFGGPNQPQHF.

As for this clonotype: The junction departs from the called germline gene at one end, perhaps through a read error. V is TRBV9 and J is TRBJ2-1; 8 bases line up with TRBD2. The length of the CDR3 is 13 residues. Germline V gene data show CDR1 as SGDLS and CDR2 as YYNGEE. Here the CDR3 reads CASSASGSYTQFF. The CDR3 nucleotides are TGTGCCAGCAGCGCCAGCGGGAGTTATACGCAGTTTTTC.

The rearrangement joins TRBV6-2 or TRBV6-3 to TRBJ1-1, with D perhaps matching TRBD1 (6 bases). The CDR3 consists of 14 residues. The germline V and J ends were trimmed by 8 bases and 4 bases, with 17 bases remaining between them. Germline assignment: CDR1 MNHEY and CDR2 SVGEGT. This CDR3 is CASGGGGGSTEAFF. CDR3 DNA: TGTGCCAGCGGCGGGGGGGGGGGCAGCACTGAAGCTTTCTTT.

A single count supports this clonotype. The conserved closing phenylalanine or tryptophan is absent in this CDR3, likely reflecting a read error. No DNA is shown, since the ends of the CDR3 on it are uncertain; the CDR3 is the one TCRdb lists. The chain carries TRBV7-3 and TRBJ1-5; the table's TRBD1 call for D was not verified on the DNA. The CDR3 is made up of 13 amino acids, end residues included. CDR1 is SGHTA, CDR2 FQGTGA, per germline. This CDR3 reads CASSLGGTSAGYT.

The J gene is TRBJ2-2, the V gene TRBV7-2; weak D call: TRBD2 (5 bases). The V end was cut by 5 bases, the J end by 11 bases, with 27 bases between. Germline V lookup: CDR1 SGHTA, CDR2 FQGNSA. This CDR3 region has 17 residues. The CDR3 DNA is TGTGCCAGCAGCCGCGTCCCAGACTACGCGCAGTACTTCGAGCTGTTTTTT. This gives the protein CASSRVPDYAQYFELFF. The full variable domain, rest sourced from reference TRBV7-2 and TRBJ2-2, is GAGVSQSPSNKVTEKGKDVELRCDPISGHTALYWYRQSLGQGLEFLIYFQGNSAPDKSGLPSDRFSAERTGGSVSTLTIQRTQQEDSAVYLCASSRVPDYAQYFELFFGEGSRLTVL.

The V and J genes are TRBV9 and TRBJ2-5, with D hard to call. V was pared by 4 bases and J by 9 bases, with 13 bases between. Per germline, CDR1 SGDLS and CDR2 YYNGEE. The CDR3 sequence is 12 residues long. The CDR3 DNA sequence: TGTGCCAGCAGCACCCTTGGTTCGGCCCAGTACTTC. This gives the protein CASSTLGSAQYF.